This is a list of T cell receptor beta chains from one sample in a study of Ad26.COV2.S vaccination and SARS-CoV-2 variants. The assay was immunoSEQ multiplex PCR, and TCRdb's table has in-frame clones only and misses some. Of hundreds of thousands of clones listed, 80% to 95% are singletons. The source was peripheral blood, collected in a trial of Ad26.COV2.S vaccine versus placebo. These receptors all stem from a person between 18 and 60 years old who received the Ad26.COV2.S COVID-19 vaccine or a placebo. The CDR3 runs from the conserved cysteine through the conserved F or W. The order of the fields is J gene, D gene, clone size, V gene, CDR3 protein, CDR3 DNA. The D gene is left open where the match is weak. Clone size, where shown, is once, few, many, or a class for clones that have expanded.

j_gene: TRBJ2-7; d_gene: TRBD2; abundance: -; v_gene: TRBV11-2; CDR3aa: CASSWSGNNYEQYF; CDR3nt: TGTGCCAGCAGCTGGAGCGGGAACAACTACGAGCAGTACTTC
j_gene: TRBJ2-7; d_gene: -; abundance: -; v_gene: TRBV11-1; CDR3aa: CASSIRLDTYEQYF; CDR3nt: TGTGCCAGCAGCATACGACTAGACACCTACGAGCAGTACTTC
j_gene: TRBJ1-5; d_gene: -; abundance: -; v_gene: TRBV27; CDR3aa: CASSLIGGGNQPQHF; CDR3nt: TGTGCCAGCAGTTTAATCGGGGGAGGCAATCAGCCCCAGCATTTT
j_gene: TRBJ2-7; d_gene: -; abundance: -; v_gene: TRBV7-2; CDR3aa: CASSLVRSYEQYF; CDR3nt: TGTGCCAGCAGCTTAGTCAGGTCCTACGAGCAGTACTTC
j_gene: TRBJ2-3; d_gene: -; abundance: -; v_gene: TRBV29-1; CDR3aa: CSLWAGPYTQYF; CDR3nt: TGCAGCCTCTGGGCGGGTCCATATACGCAGTATTTT
j_gene: TRBJ2-2; d_gene: -; abundance: -; v_gene: TRBV7-9; CDR3aa: CASSLSGTPNTGELFF; CDR3nt: TGTGCCAGCAGCTTGTCCGGGACACCTAACACCGGGGAGCTGTTTTTT
j_gene: TRBJ1-1; d_gene: -; abundance: -; v_gene: TRBV27; CDR3aa: CASSLGLNTEAFF; CDR3nt: TGTGCCAGCAGTTTGGGTTTGAACACTGAAGCTTTCTTT
j_gene: TRBJ2-2; d_gene: -; abundance: -; v_gene: TRBV2; CDR3aa: CASSGTRGTGELFF; CDR3nt: TGTGCCAGCAGTGGTACTAGGGGCACCGGGGAGCTGTTTTTT
j_gene: TRBJ2-5; d_gene: TRBD1; abundance: -; v_gene: TRBV7-2; CDR3aa: CASSLEKGQGETQYF; CDR3nt: TGTGCCAGCAGCTTAGAGAAGGGACAGGGAGAGACCCAGTACTTC
j_gene: TRBJ2-1; d_gene: -; abundance: -; v_gene: TRBV7-9; CDR3aa: CASSTRGGPADEQFF; CDR3nt: TGTGCCAGCAGCACCCGAGGTGGGCCTGCCGATGAGCAGTTCTTC
j_gene: TRBJ2-1; d_gene: -; abundance: -; v_gene: TRBV3-1/TRBV3-2; CDR3aa: CASSLSRREKNEQFF; CDR3nt: TGTGCCAGCAGCCTCTCAAGGCGGGAAAAAAATGAGCAGTTCTTC
j_gene: TRBJ2-5; d_gene: TRBD1; abundance: -; v_gene: TRBV18; CDR3aa: CASSRTGFQETQYF; CDR3nt: TGTGCCAGCTCGCGGACAGGCTTCCAAGAGACCCAGTACTTC
j_gene: TRBJ2-1; d_gene: -; abundance: -; v_gene: TRBV4-3; CDR3aa: CASSQVYQGLSNEQFF; CDR3nt: TGCGCCAGCAGCCAAGTCTACCAGGGCCTTTCCAATGAGCAGTTCTTC
j_gene: TRBJ2-1; d_gene: -; abundance: -; v_gene: TRBV11-2; CDR3aa: CASSFVPGYNEQFF; CDR3nt: TGTGCCAGCAGCTTCGTTCCAGGGTACAATGAGCAGTTCTTC
j_gene: TRBJ2-3; d_gene: TRBD2; abundance: few; v_gene: TRBV5-6; CDR3aa: CASSRTSGTNTDTQYF; CDR3nt: TGTGCCAGCAGCCGGACTAGCGGGACCAACACAGATACGCAGTATTTT
j_gene: TRBJ1-6; d_gene: TRBD1; abundance: -; v_gene: TRBV7-2; CDR3aa: CASSVGQGSNSPLHF; CDR3nt: TGTGCCAGCAGCGTAGGACAGGGCTCAAATTCACCCCTCCACTTT
j_gene: TRBJ2-5; d_gene: -; abundance: -; v_gene: TRBV7-3; CDR3aa: CASSVTGSIGETQYF; CDR3nt: TGTGCCAGCAGCGTAACAGGGTCTATAGGAGAGACCCAGTACTTC
j_gene: TRBJ2-1; d_gene: -; abundance: -; v_gene: TRBV3-1/TRBV3-2; CDR3aa: CASSQEFQERRNEQFF; CDR3nt: TGTGCCAGCAGCCAAGAGTTCCAGGAACGCCGCAATGAGCAGTTCTTC
j_gene: TRBJ2-5; d_gene: TRBD1; abundance: -; v_gene: TRBV18; CDR3aa: CASSPPGGEGETQYF; CDR3nt: TGTGCCAGCTCACCGCCAGGGGGCGAAGGAGAGACCCAGTACTTC
j_gene: TRBJ1-5; d_gene: -; abundance: -; v_gene: TRBV28; CDR3aa: CASSLLWQGMGNQPQHF; CDR3nt: TGTGCCAGCAGTTTATTATGGCAGGGTATGGGCAATCAGCCCCAGCATTTT
j_gene: TRBJ1-3; d_gene: -; abundance: -; v_gene: TRBV6-5; CDR3aa: CASSTSGVGDTIYF; CDR3nt: TGTGCCAGCAGTACCTCAGGAGTTGGGGACACCATATATTTT
j_gene: TRBJ1-1; d_gene: -; abundance: -; v_gene: TRBV27; CDR3aa: CASNPREGVSEAFF; CDR3nt: TGTGCCAGCAATCCGCGGGAGGGGGTGAGTGAAGCTTTCTTT
j_gene: TRBJ1-1; d_gene: -; abundance: -; v_gene: TRBV5-1; CDR3aa: CASSLATDFNTEAFF; CDR3nt: TGCGCCAGCAGCTTGGCGACAGACTTTAACACTGAAGCTTTCTTT
j_gene: TRBJ1-6; d_gene: -; abundance: -; v_gene: TRBV6-2/TRBV6-3; CDR3aa: CASSYSAGPNSPLHF; CDR3nt: TGTGCCAGCAGTTACTCGGCGGGACCCAATTCACCCCTCCACTTT
j_gene: TRBJ2-7; d_gene: -; abundance: -; v_gene: TRBV5-6; CDR3aa: CASRDLLSAYEQYF; CDR3nt: TGTGCCAGCAGAGACCTCCTCAGCGCCTACGAGCAGTACTTC
j_gene: TRBJ2-2; d_gene: -; abundance: -; v_gene: TRBV19; CDR3aa: CASSMAGRLFF; CDR3nt: TGTGCCAGTAGTATGGCGGGACGGCTGTTTTTT
j_gene: TRBJ2-7; d_gene: -; abundance: -; v_gene: TRBV19; CDR3aa: CASSIGKGEEQYF; CDR3nt: TGTGCCAGTAGCATCGGGAAGGGCGAAGAGCAGTACTTC
j_gene: TRBJ2-5; d_gene: -; abundance: once; v_gene: TRBV10-3; CDR3aa: CAIRSSTGREAETQYF; CDR3nt: TGTGCCATCAGGAGTTCAACAGGGAGGGAGGCGGAGACCCAGTACTTC
j_gene: TRBJ2-7; d_gene: -; abundance: once; v_gene: TRBV18; CDR3aa: CASSPPEWDSYEQYF; CDR3nt: TGTGCCAGCTCACCACCCGAATGGGACTCCTACGAGCAGTACTTC
j_gene: TRBJ2-7; d_gene: TRBD1; abundance: few; v_gene: TRBV27; CDR3aa: CASSLDRVNEQYF; CDR3nt: TGTGCCAGCAGTTTGGACAGGGTAAACGAGCAGTACTTC
j_gene: TRBJ2-1; d_gene: TRBD1; abundance: few; v_gene: TRBV12-3/TRBV12-4; CDR3aa: CASSFYRGDEQFF; CDR3nt: TGTGCCAGCAGTTTCTACAGGGGCGATGAGCAGTTCTTC
j_gene: TRBJ2-3; d_gene: -; abundance: -; v_gene: TRBV6-5; CDR3aa: CASRTSTSTDTQYF; CDR3nt: TGTGCCAGCAGGACTAGTACTAGCACAGATACGCAGTATTTT
j_gene: TRBJ1-5; d_gene: -; abundance: -; v_gene: TRBV6-5; CDR3aa: CATVGQPLNQPQHF; CDR3nt: TGTGCCACCGTAGGACAGCCCCTCAATCAGCCCCAGCATTTT